This TCR beta chain was sequenced in a study of control samples from healthy donors and cancer patients. Measured with immunoSEQ multiplex PCR; TCRdb has only the in-frame clones, and not every one. Among 30,000 to 35,000 clones listed, about 86% were seen once. This clone was seen only once. Deletions cut 4 bases from V and 9 bases from J, with 16 bases between. Germline assignment: CDR1 SNHLY and CDR2 FYNNEI. This CDR3 comprises 14 residues. The rearrangement joins TRBV2 to TRBJ1-5; TRBD1 might be the D (5 bases). Sequenced input: PBMCs. This sequence originates from a woman aged 40 to 50 with lung cancer. The CDR3: CASSGGEPSWPQHF. CDR3 DNA: TGTGCCAGCAGTGGAGGGGAGCCGTCCTGGCCCCAGCATTTT. The full variable domain, rest sourced from reference TRBV2 and TRBJ1-5, is EPEVTQTPSHQVTQMGQEVILRCVPISNHLYFYWYRQILGQKVEFLVSFYNNEISEKSEIFDDQFSVERPDGSNFTLKIRSTKLEDSAMYFCASSGGEPSWPQHFGDGTRLSIL.